One sample yielded the 17 T cell receptor beta chains listed below, sequenced in a study of OX40 agonist ivuxolimab in advanced cancers. The repertoire was sequenced with immunoSEQ multiplex PCR; TCRdb's copy has only in-frame clones and lacks some. The sample yields tens of thousands of clones, just under 85% seen once. The source material was CD4+ or CD8+ T cells sorted from blood, sampled in a trial of the OX40 agonist ivuxolimab. Source of these receptors: an adult with an advanced solid tumor such as melanoma, head and neck, liver or kidney cancer.

V usage is TRBV12-2 and J usage is TRBJ1-4. TRBV12-2 is termed a pseudogene. The CDR3 sequence is 16 residues long. The CDR3 DNA reads TGTGCAAGTCGCTTAGACAACAGAGGGAATAATGAAAAACTGTTTTTT. This translates into CASRLDNRGNNEKLFF.

This rearrangement joins TRBV28 to TRBJ2-7; 10 nucleotides line up with TRBD1. V trimming: 6 bases; J trimming: 5 bases; junction bases outside the gene matches: 4. The CDR3 is 13 residues long. The V gene's germline CDR1 is MDHEN and CDR2 SYDVKM. The CDR3 region has the DNA TGTGCCAGCAGATGGACAGGGGGTGACGAGCAGTACGTC. This translates into CASRWTGGDEQYV.

The chain recombines TRBV5-1 with TRBJ2-5, with 9 bases identical to TRBD1. Germline assignment: CDR1 SGHRS and CDR2 YFSETQ. With V trimmed by 0 bases and J by 5 bases, 5 bases remained unmatched. The CDR3 covers 15 residues. The CDR3 sequence is CASSLGGQGYETQYF. The DNA for the CDR3 is TGCGCCAGCAGCTTGGGGGGACAGGGATACGAGACCCAGTACTTC. Looking up the rest from reference TRBV5-1 and TRBJ2-5 gives the full variable domain: KAGVTQTPRYLIKTRGQQVTLSCSPISGHRSVSWYQQTPGQGLQFLFEYFSETQRNKGNFPGRFSGRQFSNSRSEMNVSTLELGDSALYLCASSLGGQGYETQYFGPGTRLLVL.

This chain connects TRBV18 to TRBJ1-1; tentative D call: TRBD1 (6 bases). This CDR3 is built from 15 residues. Trimming removed 2 bases at V and 0 bases at J, with 10 bases between. Germline CDR1 and CDR2: KGHSH and LQKENI. The CDR3, as DNA: TGTGCCAGCTCACCAGGACAGCTATTGAACACTGAAGCTTTCTTT. This gives the protein CASSPGQLLNTEAFF.

This clone was observed once. The chain employs TRBV11-1 and TRBJ1-5; D call uncertain. Trimming cost V 3 bases and J 2 bases, with 5 bases left between them. Germline CDR1 reads SGHAT; CDR2 reads FQDESV (reference sequence). The CDR3 consists of 13 residues. In DNA, the CDR3 is TGTGCCAGCAGCTTGCAGGGCAATCAGCCCCAGCATTTT. The encoded protein is CASSLQGNQPQHF.

The rearrangement uses TRBV28 and TRBJ1-6, with D uncertain. The CDR3 runs to 12 residues. Germline V gene data show CDR1 as MDHEN and CDR2 as SYDVKM. Trimming removed 5 bases from V and 11 bases from J, with 10 bases in between. The CDR3 nucleotides read TGTGCCAGCAGTCTAGCGAAGCCACCCCTCCACTTT. Translation: CASSLAKPPLHF.

This clone was detected a few times. The chain's CDR3 is CASTGSGGGYNEQFF. CDR3 DNA: TGTGCCAGCACTGGGTCGGGGGGCGGTTACAATGAGCAGTTCTTC. The chain has TRBV6-1 and TRBJ2-1; weak D call: TRBD2 (7 bases). The ends were cut back, 7 bases at V and 4 bases at J, with 17 bases in the middle. Germline V gene sequence: CDR1 MNHNS, CDR2 SASEGT. The CDR3 runs to 15 residues.

This chain uses TRBV7-9 with TRBJ2-7; TRBD1 agrees at 7 bases. Germline lookup yields CDR1 SEHNR and CDR2 FQNEAQ (reference sequence). V shed 5 bases, J shed 5 bases, and the junction held 3 bases outside the gene matches. The CDR3 runs 12 residues. CDR3 nucleotide sequence: TGTGCCAGCAGCCCCGACAGGGACGAGCAGTACTTC. Protein sequence: CASSPDRDEQYF.

This chain joins TRBV28 and TRBJ1-5; D might be TRBD1 (5 bases). CDR1 is MDHEN, CDR2 SYDVKM, per germline. Trimming left V 5 bases short and J 1 base short, with 18 bases between. This CDR3 is 17 amino acids long. In DNA, the CDR3 is TGTGCCAGCAGTCCGCTAGGCGGCAGGGTGAGCAATCAGCCCCAGCATTTT. Residues: CASSPLGGRVSNQPQHF. Supplemented by reference TRBV28 and TRBJ1-5, the full variable domain reads DVKVTQSSRYLVKRTGEKVFLECVQDMDHENMFWYRQDPGLGLRLIYFSYDVKMKEKGDIPEGYSVSREKKERFSLILESASTNQTSMYLCASSPLGGRVSNQPQHFGDGTRLSIL.

CDR3 loop: CASSLGTEQFF. The CDR3 bases are TGTGCCAGCAGTTTAGGGACTGAGCAGTTCTTC. The V and J genes are TRBV27 and TRBJ2-1, with D perhaps given as TRBD1 or TRBD2 (5 bases each). Trimming shortened V by 2 bases and J by 9 bases, and 5 bases separated the two germline ends. There are 11 residues in the CDR3. The V gene's germline CDR1 is MNHEY and CDR2 SMNVEV (reference sequence).

CDR3 DNA: TGTGCCAGCAGCTCCGACCTACAAGGCGCCCTTACTGAAGCTTTCTTT. This translates into CASSSDLQGALTEAFF. The V and J genes are TRBV7-9 and TRBJ1-1; no definite D call. The germline V gene has CDR1 SEHNR and CDR2 FQNEAQ (reference sequence). The CDR3 runs to 16 residues. The V end was cut by 4 bases, the J end by 5 bases, with 20 bases between.

The chain is built from TRBV28 and TRBJ1-2; 12 bases are a match to TRBD1. The CDR3 loop spans 14 amino acids. Germline V gene sequence: CDR1 MDHEN, CDR2 SYDVKM. CDR3 coding DNA: TGTGCATCGGGACAGGGGGCGCTTAACTATGGCTACACCTTC. It translates to CASGQGALNYGYTF.

CDR3 region: CASSLLRALGGEQYF. CDR3 DNA sequence: TGTGCCAGCAGTTTACTCAGGGCCTTAGGAGGGGAGCAGTACTTC. The rearrangement joins TRBV28 to TRBJ2-7, with a possible D match to TRBD2 (6 bases). V was cut by 2 bases and J by 7 bases, with 18 bases left in between. The germline V gene has CDR1 MDHEN and CDR2 SYDVKM. The CDR3 extends over 15 amino acids.

This chain links TRBV5-6 with TRBJ1-5; 9 bases match TRBD1. With V trimmed by 3 bases and J by 1 base, 2 bases remained unmatched. The CDR3 covers 15 residues. Germline CDR1 is SGHDT and CDR2 is YYEEEE. The CDR3 coding sequence is TGTGCCAGCAGCTCGGGACAGGGAAGCAATCAGCCCCAGCATTTT. Translating gives CASSSGQGSNQPQHF.

V usage is TRBV11-2 and J usage is TRBJ1-1; 8 positions match TRBD1. CDR1 is SGHAT and CDR2 is FQNNGV in the germline V gene. With V trimmed by 1 base and J by 5 bases, 3 bases remained unmatched. The length of the CDR3 is 14 residues. CDR3 sequence reads: CASSLAGGSTEAFF. The CDR3 region has the DNA TGTGCCAGCAGCTTAGCAGGGGGCAGTACTGAAGCTTTCTTT.

The rearrangement joins TRBV5-5 to TRBJ2-5, with D perhaps being TRBD1 or TRBD2 (5 bases each). Germline loops: CDR1 SGHKS, CDR2 YYEKEE (reference sequence). V was cut by 6 bases and J by 5 bases, with 20 bases left in between. The CDR3 covers 15 residues. This CDR3 reads CASITGTIQAETQYF. CDR3 nucleotides: TGTGCCAGCATCACCGGGACGATACAGGCCGAGACCCAGTACTTC. The whole variable domain, filled in from reference TRBV5-5 and TRBJ2-5, reads DAGVTQSPTHLIKTRGQQVTLRCSPISGHKSVSWYQQVLGQGPQFIFQYYEKEERGRGNFPDRFSARQFPNYSSELNVNALLLGDSALYLCASITGTIQAETQYFGPGTRLLVL.

The chain carries TRBV15 and TRBJ1-5, with D possibly matching TRBD1 (6 bases). The CDR3 totals 14 residues. In germline, CDR1 is LNHNV, CDR2 YYDKDF (reference sequence). V lost 3 bases and J 1 base, leaving 7 bases between the germline ends. In nucleotides, the CDR3 is TGTGCCACCAGCAGTAGGGGGAGCAATCAGCCCCAGCATTTT. It specifies CATSSRGSNQPQHF. The entire variable domain, with the rest obtained from reference TRBV15 and TRBJ1-5, is as follows: DAMVIQNPRYQVTQFGKPVTLSCSQTLNHNVMYWYQQKSSQAPKLLFHYYDKDFNNEADTPDNFQSRRPNTSFCFLDIRSPGLGDTAMYLCATSSRGSNQPQHFGDGTRLSIL.